This T cell receptor (beta chain) was observed in a study of T cells in Graves' hyperthyroidism and ophthalmopathy. Study details: The initial diagnosis was the point when peripheral blood was collected, ahead of any treatment. Points from the study as a whole: Among clonotypes expanded in thyroid above 0.001, most were also found in blood.

The patients, who ranged from 18 to 65 in age, presented with newly diagnosed hyperthyroidism lasting under 2 months. This clonotype was counted many times. As yet, its antigen is unknown. After removal of 6 bases from V and 4 bases from J, the junction contained 6 bases not matched to a gene. Germline assignment: CDR1 MGHRA and CDR2 YSYEKL. The CDR3 spans 14 residues. Amplification of TCR beta CDR3 regions used RNA as the template. A first-round RT-PCR of the TCR CDR3 used the HTBI primer set. TCRdb reprocessed the multiplex PCR reads via MiXCR and lists one record per CDR3 protein. The sample holds tens of thousands of distinct CDR3 sequences, around 50% seen once.

The clonotype comes from a woman in her forties or fifties with Graves' hyperthyroidism that later progressed to Graves' ophthalmopathy. The specimen was blood. The chain carries TRBV4-1 and TRBJ2-7; TRBD1 aligns across 10 bases. CDR3 DNA sequence: TGCGCCAGCAGGCGTTCGGGACAGGGGTACGAGCAGTACTTC. Amino acid sequence: CASRRSGQGYEQYF.